Below are 13 T cell receptor beta chains sequenced from a single sample in a study of T-cell reconstitution after alpha-beta-depleted transplantation in children. TCRbeta library construction was performed incorporating unique molecular identifiers. TCRdb re-analysed the PCR reads in MiXCR, keeping a single row per CDR3 protein. Here the sample spans 150,000 to 200,000 distinct CDR3 sequences, over 5.5% being singletons. The starting material was PBMCs from the stem cell graft donor, obtained from the stem cell graft. The origin of the receptors is a human donor who donated a stem cell graft to a child with Wiskott-Aldrich syndrome.

In this sample, this clonotype turned up a few times. The CDR3 DNA follows: TGCGCCAGCAGCCAAGATCGCGGAACTAGCACAGATACGCAGTATTTT. It is translated as CASSQDRGTSTDTQYF. The genes are TRBV4-3 and TRBJ2-3; D gene ambiguous. The CDR3 extends over 16 amino acids. CDR1 and CDR2 from the germline V gene are LGHNA and YSLEER. V shed 0 bases and J shed 0 bases, with 10 bases lying between them.

A few counts support this clonotype. V usage is TRBV7-2 and J usage is TRBJ2-3; 15 bases are shared with TRBD2. V shed 5 bases, J shed 3 bases, and the junction held 6 bases outside the gene matches. The CDR3 sequence is 17 residues long. Looked up from germline, CDR1 is SGHTA and CDR2 is FQGNSA. CDR3 protein: CASSPGLAGGSTDTQYF. The CDR3 DNA is TGTGCCAGCAGCCCGGGACTAGCGGGAGGTTCGACAGATACGCAGTATTTT.

This clonotype came up many times. The chain couples TRBV7-9 to TRBJ2-7; 8 nucleotides agree with TRBD1. CDR3 length: 13 amino acids. Germline V gene lookup returns CDR1 SEHNR and CDR2 FQNEAQ (reference sequence). V dropped 4 bases and J dropped 12; count of bases not matched to a gene: 11. DNA of the CDR3: TGTGCCAGCAGCTCGCGACAGGGGTCCCCGCCGTACTTC. It specifies CASSSRQGSPPYF.

This chain joins TRBV7-2 and TRBJ2-7, with 10 nucleotides matching TRBD2. From germline, CDR1 is SGHTA and CDR2 FQGNSA. V was clipped by 2 bases and J by 2 bases; unmatched bases: 3. This CDR3 is built from 15 residues. The CDR3 spells CASSLFGLAAYEQYF. CDR3 DNA sequence: TGTGCCAGCAGCTTATTCGGACTAGCGGCCTACGAGCAGTACTTC.

In its sample, this clonotype was seen many times. The chain uses TRBV4-2 and TRBJ2-7; TRBD1 matches at 8 bases. The CDR3 is 13 residues long. V was pared by 4 bases and J by 5 bases, with 4 bases of the junction left unmatched. Germline V gene sequence: CDR1 LGHNA, CDR2 YNFKEQ. In DNA form, the CDR3 reads TGTGCCAGCAGCCGGCAGGGGGCCGACGAGCAGTACTTC. Its protein is CASSRQGADEQYF.

This clonotype was seen repeatedly, ten times or more. The chain joins TRBV20-1 to TRBJ2-3; 9 bases are shared with TRBD2. Germline assignment: CDR1 DFQATT and CDR2 SNEGSKA (reference sequence). The CDR3 runs to 13 residues. V lost 6 bases to trimming and J lost 2 bases; unmatched junction nucleotides: 3. The CDR3 region has the DNA TGCAGTGCCCGACTAGCGGCCACAGATACGCAGTATTTT. This translates into CSARLAATDTQYF.

This clonotype was seen repeatedly, ten times or more. The chain is built from TRBV6-4 and TRBJ2-3; TRBD2 matches at 13 bases. CDR1 and CDR2 from the germline V gene are MRHNA and SNTAGT. There are 16 residues in the CDR3. V was pared by 6 bases and J by 1 base, with 4 bases of the junction left unmatched. CDR3 in DNA: TGTGCCAGCAGCCCACTAGCGGGAGGGGGCACAGATACGCAGTATTTT. This translates into CASSPLAGGGTDTQYF.

This clonotype was counted ten times or more. The CDR3 reads CASSLVLDEQFF. CDR3 DNA: TGTGCCAGCAGCTTAGTCCTGGATGAGCAGTTCTTC. This chain connects TRBV11-2 to TRBJ2-1; D not certain. Germline CDR1 and CDR2: SGHAT and FQNNGV. Trimming removed 1 base from V and 8 bases from J, with 6 bases in between. The CDR3 spans 12 residues. Complete variable domain (other parts from reference TRBV11-2 and TRBJ2-1): EAGVAQSPRYKIIEKRQSVAFWCNPISGHATLYWYQQILGQGPKLLIQFQNNGVVDDSQLPKDRFSAERLKGVDSTLKIQPAKLEDSAVYLCASSLVLDEQFFGPGTRLTVL.

This clonotype was observed many times. The chain recombines TRBV6-4 with TRBJ2-5, with TRBD1 matching 9 bases. J lost 1 base, V lost 5 bases, and 5 bases had no gene match. The germline gives CDR1 MRHNA, CDR2 SNTAGT. The CDR3 spans 15 residues. The CDR3 protein is CASSRTGAFQETQYF. In DNA, the CDR3 is TGTGCCAGCAGTCGGACAGGGGCCTTCCAAGAGACCCAGTACTTC.

This clonotype occurred many times. This sequence joins TRBV3-1 and TRBJ2-1; TRBD1 matches 7 bases. V was clipped by 1 base and J by 6 bases; unmatched bases: 3. The CDR3 has 14 amino acids. Germline values: CDR1 LGHDT, CDR2 YNNKEL (reference sequence). The CDR3 DNA sequence: TGTGCCAGCAGCCAAGTTGGGGACAGCAATGAGCAGTTCTTC. Its translation is CASSQVGDSNEQFF.

The chain employs TRBV11-1 and TRBJ1-5; the D gene is possibly TRBD1 (5 bases). Germline V gene data show CDR1 as SGHAT and CDR2 as FQDESV (reference sequence). The CDR3 contains 13 residues. Trimming took 2 bases from V and 6 from J, leaving 8 bases between them. CDR3 residues: CASSLTGGQPQHF. CDR3 DNA sequence: TGTGCCAGCAGCTTAACAGGCGGTCAGCCCCAGCATTTT.

In its sample, this clonotype was seen many times. The V and J genes are TRBV10-3 and TRBJ1-4; TRBD1 aligns across 7 bases. The germline gives CDR1 ENHRY, CDR2 SYGVKD. The CDR3 has 13 residues. V lost 7 bases, J lost 3 bases, and 2 bases stayed unmatched. The CDR3 region is CAITDRANEKLFF. DNA of the CDR3: TGTGCCATCACCGACAGGGCTAATGAAAAACTGTTTTTT.

This clonotype was seen repeatedly, ten times or more. This chain joins TRBV7-8 and TRBJ2-7; the D gene is possibly TRBD2 (7 bases). Per germline, CDR1 SGHVS and CDR2 FQNEAQ. This CDR3 comprises 16 residues. V lost 2 bases to trimming and J lost 5 bases, with 19 bases between them. The CDR3 sequence: CASSLRNGGRGDEQYF. In nucleotides, the CDR3 is TGTGCCAGCAGCTTAAGGAACGGGGGGCGTGGGGACGAGCAGTACTTC.